The 21 T cell receptor beta chains reported below all come from one sample, sequenced in a study of blood T cells in healthy people across ages. A sample-barcoded 5' primer and a J-beta primer mix were used in a second PCR of roughly 6 to 11 cycles. TCRdb reprocessed the 5' RACE reads via MiXCR and lists one record per CDR3 protein. The sample records around 870,000 distinct CDR3 sequences, roughly 26% being singletons. Input material: blood. These receptors were obtained from a woman older than 75 in good health.

There are a few counts of this clonotype. This may stem from a read error, because a much larger clone lies one nucleotide away. The chain combines TRBV20-1 with TRBJ2-5; no firm D call. The CDR3 runs to 14 residues. Germline V gene sequence: CDR1 DFQATT, CDR2 SNEGSKA (reference sequence). Between the trimmed V and J ends, which lost 0 bases and 11 bases, there was a span of 19 bases. CDR3 protein: CSARDAGSFGEQYF. CDR3 nucleotide sequence: TGCAGTGCTAGAGATGCTGGCTCCTTCGGTGAGCAGTACTTC.

This clonotype came up many times. This sequence joins TRBV18 and TRBJ2-1; TRBD2 matches at 7 bases. Trimming cost V 8 bases and J 0 bases; bases outside gene matches: 7. Germline CDR1 and CDR2: KGHSH and LQKENI. This CDR3 has 15 amino acids. The CDR3 bases are TGTGCCAGCAGCCCCCGCGGGGGCTCCTACAATGAGCAGTTCTTC. Its translation is CASSPRGGSYNEQFF.

Many counts were recorded for this clonotype. The V call is TRBV13, the J call TRBJ1-2, with D unresolved. Per the germline V gene, CDR1 is PRHDT and CDR2 is FYEKMQ (reference sequence). The CDR3 contains 13 residues. Trimming left V 5 bases short and J 4 bases short, with 11 bases between. The CDR3 region is CASSTRTRYGYTF. The DNA of the CDR3 is TGTGCCAGCAGCACGAGGACCCGCTATGGCTACACCTTC.

DNA of the CDR3: TGTGCCAGCAGCTCGGACCGGGACGTTCAAGAGACCCAGTACTTC. It translates to CASSSDRDVQETQYF. The V and J genes are TRBV5-6 and TRBJ2-5, with D possibly called TRBD1 or TRBD2 (5 bases each). The CDR3 sequence is 15 residues long. Germline V CDR1 and CDR2: SGHDT, YYEEEE. Between the trimmed V and J ends, which lost 3 bases and 2 bases, there was a span of 14 bases. Combining the CDR3 with reference TRBV5-6 and TRBJ2-5 gives the whole variable domain DAGVTQSPTHLIKTRGQQVTLRCSPKSGHDTVSWYQQALGQGPQFIFQYYEEEERQRGNFPDRFSGHQFPNYSSELNVNALLLGDSALYLCASSSDRDVQETQYFGPGTRLLVL.

This clonotype was seen a handful of times. Since a much larger clone is just one base distant, this may be a read error. The J gene is TRBJ2-7, the V gene TRBV20-1, with D unclear. In germline, CDR1 is DFQATT, CDR2 SNEGSKA (reference sequence). This CDR3 spans 12 amino acids. The CDR3 DNA reads TGCAGGGCTAGAATCGGTCCCTACGAGCAGTACTTC. Its protein is CRARIGPYEQYF.

In its sample, this clonotype was seen many times. The rearrangement links TRBV15 to TRBJ1-2, with D hard to call. The CDR3 covers 13 residues. Germline V gives CDR1 LNHNV, CDR2 YYDKDF (reference sequence). Trimming removed 2 bases from V and 7 bases from J, with 11 bases in between. CDR3 in amino acids: CATSRSVEGGYTF. For the CDR3, the DNA is TGTGCCACCAGCAGATCAGTAGAGGGTGGCTACACCTTC.

The CDR3 bases are TGTGCCAGCAGCTTATTCGGTGTCCATGAGCAGTTCTTC. It is translated as CASSLFGVHEQFF. The gene calls are TRBV7-2 and TRBJ2-1; D is unresolved. The CDR3 has 13 residues. Germline-derived CDR1 and CDR2 are SGHTA and FQGNSA. Deletions cut 2 bases from V and 8 bases from J, with 10 bases between.

This clonotype showed up just a few times. The rearrangement joins TRBV27 to TRBJ1-1; D gene uncertain. The V gene lost 2 bases and the J gene lost 0 bases, with 7 bases spanning the gap. Germline V CDR1 and CDR2: MNHEY, SMNVEV (reference sequence). CDR3 size: 14 residues. DNA of the CDR3: TGTGCCAGCAGTTTAAAAGCCCTGAACACTGAAGCTTTCTTT. Protein sequence: CASSLKALNTEAFF.

The chain couples TRBV20-1 to TRBJ1-3; maybe TRBD1 (6 bases). Germline V lookup: CDR1 DFQATT, CDR2 SNEGSKA (reference sequence). The CDR3 is 17 residues long. V lost 5 bases and J lost 5, with 25 bases in between. The CDR3 coding sequence is TGCAGTGCTCAAAAGGGCGGGACAAGCCCAACCAGAAACACCATATATTTT. Translation gives CSAQKGGTSPTRNTIYF.

Many counts were recorded for this clonotype. This chain connects TRBV4-3 to TRBJ2-3; 7 nucleotides match TRBD2. The germline CDR1 and CDR2 sequences are LGHNA and YSLEER. V was clipped by 3 bases and J by 1 base; unmatched bases: 10. The CDR3 length is 17 residues. DNA of the CDR3: TGCGCCAGCAGCCACCAACACGGGGGAGGGGGCACAGATACGCAGTATTTT. Its translation: CASSHQHGGGGTDTQYF.

This chain uses TRBV9 with TRBJ1-6, with 8 bases matching TRBD1. Germline V gene data show CDR1 as SGDLS and CDR2 as YYNGEE. The V segment lost 4 bases and the J segment 7 bases; nucleotides outside the gene matches: 10. This CDR3 has 16 amino acids. CDR3 DNA: TGTGCCAGCAGCCCGGGGGGGACAGGTTTAAATTCACCCCTCCACTTT. Its translation: CASSPGGTGLNSPLHF.

This clonotype was picked up many times. This rearrangement joins TRBV24-1 to TRBJ2-6, with no clear D. Germline V gene data show CDR1 as KGHDR and CDR2 as SFDVKD. The CDR3 spans 17 residues. Trimming removed 6 bases from V and 0 bases from J, with 14 bases in between. The CDR3 spells CATSPEPGLSGANVLTF. Written as DNA, the CDR3 is TGTGCCACCAGTCCAGAACCGGGTCTCTCTGGGGCCAACGTCCTGACTTTC.

This clonotype was detected only a few times. The chain has TRBV12-3 or TRBV12-4 and TRBJ1-1; tentative D call: TRBD1 (6 bases). This CDR3 contains 16 residues. V lost 5 bases, J lost 6 bases, and 22 bases lay in between. The CDR3 protein is CASSLGPSTGSAEAFF. In nucleotides, the CDR3 is TGTGCCAGCAGTCTGGGCCCATCCACAGGGAGCGCTGAAGCTTTCTTT.

This clonotype showed up many times. The CDR3 region has the DNA TGTGCCAGCAGTTCGGCCAACAGGGGGACAGATACGCAGTATTTT. It codes for CASSSANRGTDTQYF. This chain uses TRBV12-3 or TRBV12-4 with TRBJ2-3; 8 bases agree with TRBD1. CDR3 length equals 15 residues. The trim removed 4 bases at V and 3 bases at J, leaving 6 bases unmatched.

The CDR3 DNA follows: TGCAGTGCTAGAGATGGCCAGGGCTTCAATGAGCAGTTCTTC. Encoded protein: CSARDGQGFNEQFF. V gene TRBV20-1 combines with J gene TRBJ2-1, with TRBD1 as a possible D gene (5 bases). Germline V lookup: CDR1 DFQATT, CDR2 SNEGSKA (reference sequence). The CDR3 consists of 14 residues. V lost 0 bases and J 6 bases, leaving 12 bases between the germline ends.

Only a few counts were recorded for this clonotype. This chain uses TRBV6-1 with TRBJ2-1; D is unclear. V lost 8 bases, J lost 9 bases, and 14 bases lay in between. CDR3 length: 12 amino acids. CDR1 is MNHNS, CDR2 SASEGT, per germline. The CDR3: CASRLGYGEQFF. In DNA, the CDR3 is TGTGCCAGCCGACTCGGCTACGGTGAGCAGTTCTTC.

The chain couples TRBV21-1 to TRBJ2-5; no DNA check was done on the table's D call, TRBD1. TRBV21-1 represents a pseudogene. The CDR3 totals 16 residues. The CDR3 DNA follows: TGTGCCGGCAGCAAGAAGGGGGGGAGACGACGAGAGACCCAGTACTTC. The encoded protein is CAGSKKGGRRRETQYF.

J is TRBJ1-6 and V is TRBV6-5; tentative D call: TRBD1 (5 bases). The germline gives CDR1 MNHEY, CDR2 SVGAGI. This CDR3 region has 14 residues. V was cut by 2 bases and J by 7 bases, with 9 bases left in between. The CDR3 DNA reads TGTGCCAGCAGTTACGGGGCGTACAATTCACCCCTCCACTTT. Its protein is CASSYGAYNSPLHF.

The sample holds many counts of this clonotype. The chain recombines TRBV20-1 with TRBJ2-7; tentatively, D is TRBD1 or TRBD2 (6 bases each). The CDR3 covers 14 residues. Trimming took off 3 bases at V and 3 bases at J, with 15 bases between the two ends. Germline values: CDR1 DFQATT, CDR2 SNEGSKA (reference sequence). In DNA form, the CDR3 reads TGCAGTGCTAGTCTTCCGGGGGCCCTCTACGAGCAGTACTTC. It translates to CSASLPGALYEQYF.

This clonotype occurred many times. The chain links TRBV7-9 to TRBJ2-1; D is unresolved. Germline V gives CDR1 SEHNR, CDR2 FQNEAQ (reference sequence). V was clipped by 5 bases and J by 6 bases, with 11 bases between them. CDR3 length: 13 amino acids. CDR3 residues: CASSPLRSNEQFF. The CDR3 DNA sequence: TGTGCCAGCAGCCCTCTACGTTCCAATGAGCAGTTCTTC.

This clonotype occurred many times. The J gene is TRBJ2-3, the V gene TRBV7-2; 9 bases line up with TRBD2. This CDR3 contains 17 residues. The germline gives CDR1 SGHTA, CDR2 FQGNSA. V trimming: 4 bases; J trimming: 7 bases; junction bases outside the gene matches: 15. The CDR3, as DNA: TGTGCCAGCAGCTCTAAGCGGGGGGCGGGGAGGGGCAATACGCAGTATTTT. Protein: CASSSKRGAGRGNTQYF.